One and the same sample provided the 20 T cell receptor beta chains below, sequenced in a study of T cell repertoires in cytomegalovirus infection. The antigens for these receptors are not known. TCRdb analysed the reads with MiXCR anew, one entry per CDR3 protein. This sample has about 140,000 distinct CDR3 sequences, with about 32% found just once. The sample was CD8+ T cells from cultured PBMCs, taken from culture after CMV antigen stimulation. The receptors shown here come from a human donor in good health (CMV status not recorded). Some clones in this sample may be carry-over from other donors' samples.

The CDR3 sequence: CASRTSGGADEQFF. In DNA form, the CDR3 reads TGTGCCAGTAGGACCTCCGGGGGGGCTGATGAGCAGTTCTTC. This chain joins TRBV19 and TRBJ2-1; the match to TRBD2 covers 8 bases. Germline values: CDR1 LNHDA, CDR2 SQIVND (reference sequence). V shed 6 bases and J 8 bases; nucleotides not matched to a gene: 9. The CDR3 extends over 14 amino acids. The variable domain in full, completed from reference TRBV19 and TRBJ2-1, reads DGGITQSPKYLFRKEGQNVTLSCEQNLNHDAMYWYRQDPGQGLRLIYYSQIVNDFQKGDIAEGYSVSREKKESFPLTVTSAQKNPTAFYLCASRTSGGADEQFFGPGTRLTVL.

The J gene is TRBJ2-1, the V gene TRBV2; TRBD1 agrees at 7 bases. The CDR3 has 14 amino acids. Unmatched junction bases numbered 14, after V lost 6 bases and J lost 12 bases. CDR1 SNHLY and CDR2 FYNNEI come from the germline V gene. The CDR3 bases are TGTGCCAGCAGCGGGGACAGTTGGTCCGATGTGCAGTTCTTC. The encoded protein is CASSGDSWSDVQFF.

This clonotype has only a few counts. The CDR3 nucleotides read TGTGCCAGCAGCTCCCGACTAGCGGGGGTTTATCAGGAGACCCAGTACTTC. Translating gives CASSSRLAGVYQETQYF. The rearrangement joins TRBV7-2 to TRBJ2-5; 12 nucleotides align to TRBD2. Trimming at V came to 4 bases and at J to 5 bases, leaving 11 bases not matched to a gene. Germline assignment: CDR1 SGHTA and CDR2 FQGNSA. The CDR3 length is 17 residues.

The rearrangement links TRBV6-5 to TRBJ1-2; 8 bases fit TRBD1. The V gene's germline CDR1 is MNHEY and CDR2 SVGAGI. CDR3 size: 15 residues. The V segment lost 5 bases and the J segment 0 bases; nucleotides outside the gene matches: 5. DNA for the CDR3: TGTGCCAGCAGTAACCGACAGGGGCCTAACTATGGCTACACCTTC. It yields the protein CASSNRQGPNYGYTF.

This clonotype was seen at least ten times. This chain links TRBV12-3 or TRBV12-4 with TRBJ2-7; no definite D call. V dropped 4 bases and J dropped 7 bases, with 14 bases sitting between them. The CDR3 extends over 13 amino acids. The CDR3 spells CASSWAGEGEQYF. CDR3 nucleotide sequence: TGTGCCAGCAGTTGGGCCGGAGAAGGGGAGCAGTACTTC.

The genes are TRBV27 and TRBJ2-1; D remains ambiguous. V was cut by 5 bases and J by 10 bases, with 9 bases left in between. The CDR3 spans 11 residues. Germline V gene data show CDR1 as MNHEY and CDR2 as SMNVEV (reference sequence). CDR3 sequence reads: CASSQGIEQFF. The CDR3 DNA reads as TGTGCCAGCAGTCAAGGGATCGAGCAGTTCTTC.

J is TRBJ1-4 and V is TRBV19; D unresolved. This CDR3 comprises 13 residues. Germline CDR1 LNHDA, CDR2 SQIVND (reference sequence). V gave up 5 bases and J gave up 5 bases, with 9 bases separating them. The CDR3 DNA is TGTGCCAGTAGTCTCGGACGGAATGAAAAACTGTTTTTT. Amino acids: CASSLGRNEKLFF.

This clonotype was observed a handful of times. The V and J genes are TRBV13 and TRBJ2-7, with D unclear. The germline CDR1 and CDR2 sequences are PRHDT and FYEKMQ (reference sequence). The V end was cut by 5 bases, the J end by 0 bases, with 17 bases between. CDR3 size: 16 residues. CDR3 region: CASSPSRALLSYEQYF. The CDR3 region has the DNA TGTGCCAGCAGCCCGTCCCGGGCCCTACTCTCCTACGAGCAGTACTTC.

This chain uses TRBV18 with TRBJ2-5; D may be TRBD1 (6 bases). Germline V lookup: CDR1 KGHSH, CDR2 LQKENI. The germline V and J ends were trimmed by 2 bases and 4 bases, with 11 bases remaining between them. The CDR3 loop spans 14 amino acids. Written as DNA, the CDR3 is TGTGCCAGCTCACCAAGCAGGGGCGGAGAGACCCAGTACTTC. It encodes CASSPSRGGETQYF.

This clonotype was found a few times. The chain carries TRBV2 and TRBJ2-7; D remains ambiguous. The V gene's germline CDR1 is SNHLY and CDR2 FYNNEI. V lost 2 bases and J 6 bases, leaving 14 bases between the germline ends. The CDR3 is 14 residues long. The DNA for the CDR3 is TGTGCCAGCAGTGAATCGGCAGGTTACCTCGAGCAGTACTTC. This translates into CASSESAGYLEQYF.

There are many counts of this clonotype. The CDR3 sequence is CASSPQTGAGGYTF. CDR3 nucleotides: TGTGCCAGCAGCCCTCAGACAGGGGCCGGGGGCTACACCTTC. The chain is built from TRBV5-6 and TRBJ1-2; 8 nucleotides align to TRBD1. V lost 4 bases to trimming and J lost 8 bases; unmatched junction nucleotides: 10. Germline V gene lookup returns CDR1 SGHDT and CDR2 YYEEEE. The CDR3 sequence is 14 residues long.

In its sample, this clonotype was seen once. This chain uses TRBV27 with TRBJ1-2; no definite D call. The CDR3 spans 13 residues. The germline V gene encodes CDR1 MNHEY and CDR2 SMNVEV (reference sequence). V gave up 6 bases and J gave up 4 bases, with 12 bases separating them. DNA of the CDR3: TGTGCCAGCAGCCCCTCAGGAAGCTATGGCTACACCTTC. It is translated as CASSPSGSYGYTF.

V usage is TRBV11-1 and J usage is TRBJ2-3; no clear D. The germline CDR1 and CDR2 sequences are SGHAT and FQDESV (reference sequence). The CDR3 has 16 amino acids. The germline V and J ends were trimmed by 1 base and 4 bases, with 15 bases remaining between them. The CDR3 is CASSLEVRPGSDTQYF. DNA of the CDR3: TGTGCCAGCAGCTTAGAGGTTCGTCCCGGATCAGATACGCAGTATTTT.

The CDR3 DNA reads TGTGCCAGCAGTGCTGGGTCGTTCTTC. This codes for CASSAGSFF. This chain joins TRBV2 and TRBJ2-1; D is ambiguous. Trimming removed 4 bases at V and 15 bases at J, with 7 bases between. The CDR3 loop spans 9 amino acids. Germline V gene data show CDR1 as SNHLY and CDR2 as FYNNEI.

Concerning this clonotype itself: One base away lies a much larger clone, so this may be a sequencing read error. Given the absence of the conserved phenylalanine or tryptophan at the CDR3 end, a read error is likely. This chain links TRBV27 with TRBJ2-7; 7 nucleotides match TRBD1. This CDR3 is built from 14 residues. With 5 bases clipped from V and 0 bases from J, the junction kept 4 bases outside the gene matches. The germline V gene encodes CDR1 MNHEY and CDR2 SMNVEV (reference sequence). The CDR3 DNA reads TGTGCCAGCAGTCCATCAGGGGGCTCCTACGAGCAGTACTAC. Encoded protein: CASSPSGGSYEQYY.

This clonotype was seen repeatedly, ten times or more. The chain links TRBV7-8 to TRBJ2-1; 15 bases are a match to TRBD2. The CDR3 spans 15 residues. CDR1 and CDR2 from the germline V gene are SGHVS and FQNEAQ. V lost 10 bases, J lost 7 bases, and 8 bases stayed unmatched. The CDR3 reads CATLGLAGGLNEQFF. CDR3 DNA: TGTGCCACTCTGGGACTAGCGGGGGGTCTTAATGAGCAGTTCTTC.

The V and J genes are TRBV11-1 and TRBJ2-1; 7 bases map to TRBD2. This CDR3 comprises 14 residues. CDR1 SGHAT and CDR2 FQDESV come from the germline V gene (reference sequence). The ends lost 3 bases at V and 6 bases at J; junction bases unmatched: 5. CDR3 DNA sequence: TGTGCCAGCAGCTTGAGCGGGGATGGCAATGAGCAGTTCTTC. Its translation: CASSLSGDGNEQFF.

This clonotype was counted a few times. The junction departs from the called germline gene at one end, perhaps through a read error. This chain links TRBV12-3 or TRBV12-4 with TRBJ1-1; D unclear. This CDR3 is built from 12 residues. CDR3 DNA sequence: TGTGCTAGCAGTTTAATGGAGAAAGGAGCTTTCTTT. Translation gives CASSLMEKGAFF.

The chain links TRBV7-6 to TRBJ2-3; D is unclear. This CDR3 has 12 residues. From germline, CDR1 is SGHVS and CDR2 FNYEAQ. The V end was cut by 5 bases, the J end by 4 bases, with 7 bases between. CDR3 loop: CASSRAADTQYF. The CDR3 nucleotides are TGTGCCAGCAGCCGCGCGGCAGATACGCAGTATTTT. The full variable domain, rest sourced from reference TRBV7-6 and TRBJ2-3, is GAGVSQSPRYKVTKRGQDVALRCDPISGHVSLYWYRQALGQGPEFLTYFNYEAQQDKSGLPNDRFSAERPEGSISTLTIQRTEQRDSAMYRCASSRAADTQYFGPGTRLTVL.

The CDR3, as DNA: TGTGCCAGCAGTGGTTGGGGGGGCAAAGATACGCAGTATTTT. Translating gives CASSGWGGKDTQYF. The V and J genes are TRBV28 and TRBJ2-3; a weak D match, TRBD2 (7 bases). The CDR3 loop spans 14 amino acids. Germline V lookup: CDR1 MDHEN, CDR2 SYDVKM. V lost 5 bases and J lost 5, with 14 bases in between. The whole variable domain, filled in from reference TRBV28 and TRBJ2-3, reads DVKVTQSSRYLVKRTGEKVFLECVQDMDHENMFWYRQDPGLGLRLIYFSYDVKMKEKGDIPEGYSVSREKKERFSLILESASTNQTSMYLCASSGWGGKDTQYFGPGTRLTVL.